This is a list of T cell receptor beta chains from one sample in a study of shared clonotypes between healthy human individuals. The assay was immunoSEQ multiplex PCR, and TCRdb's table has in-frame clones only and misses some. The sample includes millions of clones, less than 95% of them seen just once. Sequenced sample: naive CD8+ T cells sorted from blood. Receptor source: a man between 18 and 29 years old in good health. Both conserved end residues are part of each CDR3. D genes are given only for firm matches. A clone size is listed for some rows: how often the clone was seen (once, few, many), or a class if it is expanded.

cdr3_nt: TGCGCCAGCAGCCAAGATACTGGCACCGGGGAGCTGTTTTTT; cdr3_aa: CASSQDTGTGELFF; d_call: -; clone_size: -; v_call: TRBV4-3; j_call: TRBJ2-2
cdr3_nt: TGTGCCAGCAGCTTGGATACGGGACAGGGGAACTATGGCTACACCTTC; cdr3_aa: CASSLDTGQGNYGYTF; d_call: TRBD1; clone_size: -; v_call: TRBV5-5; j_call: TRBJ1-2
cdr3_nt: TGTGCCAGCAGCTTCCGACTAGCGGTGGGAGGAGAGACCCAGTACTTC; cdr3_aa: CASSFRLAVGGETQYF; d_call: TRBD2; clone_size: once; v_call: TRBV11-2; j_call: TRBJ2-5
cdr3_nt: TGTGCCTGGACCGCCGGGACAGCCACCGGGGAGCTGTTTTTT; cdr3_aa: CAWTAGTATGELFF; d_call: TRBD1; clone_size: -; v_call: TRBV30; j_call: TRBJ2-2
cdr3_nt: TGCGCCAGCAGCGATACAGGGGTGGAGACCCAGTACTTC; cdr3_aa: CASSDTGVETQYF; d_call: TRBD1; clone_size: once; v_call: TRBV5-1; j_call: TRBJ2-5
cdr3_nt: TGTGCCAGCAGCGTAACAGGGGTCTCCTACGAGCAGTACTTC; cdr3_aa: CASSVTGVSYEQYF; d_call: TRBD1; clone_size: -; v_call: TRBV5-4; j_call: TRBJ2-7
cdr3_nt: TGTGCCAGCAGCCCGGGGACGATCGGCTCCTACGAGCAGTACTTC; cdr3_aa: CASSPGTIGSYEQYF; d_call: -; clone_size: -; v_call: TRBV7-8; j_call: TRBJ2-7
cdr3_nt: TGTGCCTGGAGTGCAGGGACAGGCAATCAGCCCCAGCATTTT; cdr3_aa: CAWSAGTGNQPQHF; d_call: TRBD1; clone_size: -; v_call: TRBV30; j_call: TRBJ1-5
cdr3_nt: TGTGCCAGCAGTGAAGAGGGTCGCCAAGAGACCCAGTACTTC; cdr3_aa: CASSEEGRQETQYF; d_call: -; clone_size: -; v_call: TRBV2; j_call: TRBJ2-5
cdr3_nt: TGTGCCGGCAGTTCGGGACTGAAAGTGGAGACCCAGTACTTC; cdr3_aa: CAGSSGLKVETQYF; d_call: -; clone_size: -; v_call: TRBV28; j_call: TRBJ2-5
cdr3_nt: TGTGCCAGCAGCTTAAACCCAGAGTTGGGCTCACCCCTCCACTTT; cdr3_aa: CASSLNPELGSPLHF; d_call: -; clone_size: -; v_call: TRBV11-2; j_call: TRBJ1-6
cdr3_nt: TGTGCCAGCAGCTTGAACAGAGCAACATACACCGGGGAGCTGTTTTTT; cdr3_aa: CASSLNRATYTGELFF; d_call: -; clone_size: -; v_call: TRBV5-5; j_call: TRBJ2-2
cdr3_nt: TGTGCCAGCAGCGTAGAAGGGACAGGCTTCACTGAAGCTTTCTTT; cdr3_aa: CASSVEGTGFTEAFF; d_call: TRBD1; clone_size: -; v_call: TRBV9; j_call: TRBJ1-1
cdr3_nt: TGTGCCAGCAGCTTTGGCGGGGGAGAGACCCAGTACTTC; cdr3_aa: CASSFGGGETQYF; d_call: TRBD2; clone_size: -; v_call: TRBV7-9; j_call: TRBJ2-5
cdr3_nt: TGTGCCAGCAGTCTAGGACAGGGGCCGAATCAGCCCCAGCATTTT; cdr3_aa: CASSLGQGPNQPQHF; d_call: TRBD1; clone_size: -; v_call: TRBV27; j_call: TRBJ1-5
cdr3_nt: TGTGCCAGCAGCTTGGCCTGGGATAGCTACACCTTC; cdr3_aa: CASSLAWDSYTF; d_call: -; clone_size: -; v_call: TRBV5-6; j_call: TRBJ1-2
cdr3_nt: TGTGCCAGCAGCACAGGGACAGGCCAACTCCCCCAGCATTTT; cdr3_aa: CASSTGTGQLPQHF; d_call: TRBD1; clone_size: -; v_call: TRBV5-6; j_call: TRBJ1-5
cdr3_nt: TGTGCCAGCAGCCGACTCCCGTTAACCGGGGAGCTGTTTTTT; cdr3_aa: CASSRLPLTGELFF; d_call: -; clone_size: -; v_call: TRBV6-5; j_call: TRBJ2-2
cdr3_nt: TGTGCCTGGAGTGTAAGGAAACCCCCCCTGGAGGGCGAATCCTACGAGCAGTACTTC; cdr3_aa: CAWSVRKPPLEGESYEQYF; d_call: -; clone_size: -; v_call: TRBV30; j_call: TRBJ2-7
cdr3_nt: TGTGCCAGCAGCTTAGCGTCCCGTCTAGATACGCAGTATTTT; cdr3_aa: CASSLASRLDTQYF; d_call: -; clone_size: -; v_call: TRBV7-2; j_call: TRBJ2-3
cdr3_nt: TGCGCCAGCAGCCAAGTCCGGACAGGGGGAGAAGAAAAACTGTTTTTT; cdr3_aa: CASSQVRTGGEEKLFF; d_call: TRBD1; clone_size: -; v_call: TRBV4-1; j_call: TRBJ1-4
cdr3_nt: TGTGCCAGCAGTTACCGGAATAGCAATCAGCCCCAGCATTTT; cdr3_aa: CASSYRNSNQPQHF; d_call: -; clone_size: -; v_call: TRBV6-5; j_call: TRBJ1-5
cdr3_nt: TGTGCCAGCAGCTTGGGGAAGTACGAGCAGTACTTC; cdr3_aa: CASSLGKYEQYF; d_call: -; clone_size: once; v_call: TRBV5-4; j_call: TRBJ2-7
cdr3_nt: TGTGCCAGCAGCTTGCAATGGACTGAGGGAAGGGCTGAAGCTTTCTTT; cdr3_aa: CASSLQWTEGRAEAFF; d_call: -; clone_size: -; v_call: TRBV5-8; j_call: TRBJ1-1
cdr3_nt: TGTGCCAGCAGTCCAGGGTTCTACGAGCAGTACTTC; cdr3_aa: CASSPGFYEQYF; d_call: -; clone_size: -; v_call: TRBV2; j_call: TRBJ2-7
cdr3_nt: TGTGCCAGCGCAAAACAGGGGACAACGTCCGAGCAGTACTTC; cdr3_aa: CASAKQGTTSEQYF; d_call: -; clone_size: -; v_call: TRBV21-1; j_call: TRBJ2-7
cdr3_nt: TGTGCCTGGAGTGTAGGACTAGCGGGGTCCTACGAGCAGTACTTC; cdr3_aa: CAWSVGLAGSYEQYF; d_call: TRBD2; clone_size: -; v_call: TRBV30; j_call: TRBJ2-7
cdr3_nt: TGTGCCAGCAGTTTATCCGGGAGGGCTTTCAATTTGAACACTGAAGCTTTCTTT; cdr3_aa: CASSLSGRAFNLNTEAFF; d_call: -; clone_size: -; v_call: TRBV27; j_call: TRBJ1-1
cdr3_nt: TGTGCAAGTAGACCGGGACAGGGGAGGCTAATTGGAGAGGGCTACACCTTC; cdr3_aa: CASRPGQGRLIGEGYTF; d_call: TRBD1; clone_size: -; v_call: TRBV19; j_call: TRBJ1-2
cdr3_nt: TGTGCCAGCAGGAATTGCCCGCAGTATTTT; cdr3_aa: CASRNCPQYF; d_call: -; clone_size: -; v_call: TRBV21-1; j_call: TRBJ2-3
cdr3_nt: TGTGCCAGCAGCCCGGGGACTAGCGGAGTCACAGATACGCAGTATTTT; cdr3_aa: CASSPGTSGVTDTQYF; d_call: TRBD2; clone_size: -; v_call: TRBV9; j_call: TRBJ2-3
cdr3_nt: TGTGCCAGTAGTACCACCTACACAGATACGCAGTATTTT; cdr3_aa: CASSTTYTDTQYF; d_call: -; clone_size: -; v_call: TRBV19; j_call: TRBJ2-3
cdr3_nt: TGTGCCAGCAGCTTCCTAGCGGTAGTCGACGAGCAGTACTTC; cdr3_aa: CASSFLAVVDEQYF; d_call: TRBD2; clone_size: -; v_call: TRBV7-8; j_call: TRBJ2-7
cdr3_nt: TGTGCCTGGACAGGGGGCAACTATGGCTACACCTTC; cdr3_aa: CAWTGGNYGYTF; d_call: TRBD1; clone_size: -; v_call: TRBV30; j_call: TRBJ1-2
cdr3_nt: TGTGCCAGTAGTATTGGAGAAGGTACGCAGTATTTT; cdr3_aa: CASSIGEGTQYF; d_call: -; clone_size: -; v_call: TRBV19; j_call: TRBJ2-3
cdr3_nt: TGTGCCAGCAGGGTCGGGCGCACAGATACGCAGTATTTT; cdr3_aa: CASRVGRTDTQYF; d_call: -; clone_size: -; v_call: TRBV27; j_call: TRBJ2-3
cdr3_nt: TGTGCCAGTAGTTGGGGACAGGGGGCCTACGAGCAGTACTTC; cdr3_aa: CASSWGQGAYEQYF; d_call: TRBD1; clone_size: -; v_call: TRBV19; j_call: TRBJ2-7
cdr3_nt: TGTGCCACCAGCTTCGACCGGAATGAGCAGTTCTTC; cdr3_aa: CATSFDRNEQFF; d_call: -; clone_size: -; v_call: TRBV15; j_call: TRBJ2-1
cdr3_nt: TGTGCCAGCAGCCCCCCGCGGGTGTTCACCATATATTTT; cdr3_aa: CASSPPRVFTIYF; d_call: -; clone_size: -; v_call: TRBV7-9; j_call: TRBJ1-3
cdr3_nt: TGTGCCAGCAGCCTAAGGGCCTACGACACAGATACGCAGTATTTT; cdr3_aa: CASSLRAYDTDTQYF; d_call: -; clone_size: -; v_call: TRBV6-5; j_call: TRBJ2-3
cdr3_nt: TGCGCCAGCAGCAATACGGGACAGGGGACATACGAGCAGTACTTC; cdr3_aa: CASSNTGQGTYEQYF; d_call: TRBD1; clone_size: -; v_call: TRBV5-1; j_call: TRBJ2-7
cdr3_nt: TGCGCCAGCAGCCCTAGGACTAGCGGTCCCTACGAGCAGTACTTC; cdr3_aa: CASSPRTSGPYEQYF; d_call: TRBD2; clone_size: -; v_call: TRBV4-1; j_call: TRBJ2-7
cdr3_nt: TGTGCCAGCTCCGCGTTGAGGAACACTGAAGCTTTCTTT; cdr3_aa: CASSALRNTEAFF; d_call: -; clone_size: -; v_call: TRBV27; j_call: TRBJ1-1
cdr3_nt: TGTGCCAGCAGCGCGGGACTAGCGGGAGCCCCAGATACGCAGTATTTT; cdr3_aa: CASSAGLAGAPDTQYF; d_call: TRBD2; clone_size: once; v_call: TRBV11-2; j_call: TRBJ2-3
cdr3_nt: TGTGCCACGTCAACAGCCACAATAAGAGAAAGGACGTTT; cdr3_aa: CATSTATIRERTF; d_call: -; clone_size: few; v_call: TRBV6-1; j_call: TRBJ1-3